These T cell receptor beta chains were read from a single sample in a study of blood T cell repertoires in COVID-19. TCRdb keeps only in-frame clones here, not all; method: immunoSEQ multiplex PCR. The table shows about 300,000 clones, with under 90% occurring only once. What was sequenced was PBMCs or T cells enriched from blood (not recorded which). Receptor source: a woman under 30 who had recovered from COVID-19. CDR3s include the opening cysteine and the closing phenylalanine or tryptophan. Fields, in order: D gene, V gene, J gene, CDR3 length, clone size, CDR3 DNA, CDR3 protein. The D gene is left open where the match is weak. The listing skips clone size in some rows; elsewhere it reads once, few, many or a size class.

NA	TRBV4-1	TRBJ1-5	13	NA	TGCGCCAGCAGCCAAGATCAGGGGCAGCCCCAGCATTTT	CASSQDQGQPQHF
TRBD1	TRBV5-1	TRBJ2-5	16	NA	TGCGCCAGCAGCTTGGGCGACAGGGCAGCGCAGGAGACCCAGTACTTC	CASSLGDRAAQETQYF
TRBD2	TRBV19	TRBJ2-1	16	NA	TGTGCCAGTAGTATTAGCGGGGGGGCAGGCTACAATGAGCAGTTCTTC	CASSISGGAGYNEQFF
NA	TRBV29-1	TRBJ1-2	12	NA	TGCAGCGTCATGACAGATAACTATGGCTACACCTTC	CSVMTDNYGYTF
NA	TRBV19	TRBJ2-1	14	NA	TGTGCCAGTAGCCCGGCAGAGGTTTACAATGAGCAGTTCTTC	CASSPAEVYNEQFF
NA	TRBV7-3	TRBJ1-1	17	NA	TGTGCCAGCAGCTTAACCCCGCTCAGGGCCCCAAACACTGAAGCTTTCTTT	CASSLTPLRAPNTEAFF
NA	TRBV2	TRBJ1-5	14	NA	TGTGCCAGCAGTGAGAGGGCCGGGAATCAGCCCCAGCATTTT	CASSERAGNQPQHF
TRBD1	TRBV2	TRBJ1-5	15	NA	TGTGCCAGCAGGCGACAGGGACATAGCAATCAGCCCCAGCATTTT	CASRRQGHSNQPQHF
TRBD2	TRBV9	TRBJ2-1	18	NA	TGTGCCAGCAGCGTAGGGCTAGCGGGAGGCCTCATATACAATGAGCAGTTCTTC	CASSVGLAGGLIYNEQFF
TRBD2	TRBV4-2	TRBJ2-1	17	NA	TGTGCCAGCAGCCAGGCCCCCGGGACTAGCGGGTACAATGAGCAGTTCTTC	CASSQAPGTSGYNEQFF
NA	TRBV6-5	TRBJ1-1	15	NA	TGTGCCAGCAGTCACCGGGACATGGCAAACACTGAAGCTTTCTTT	CASSHRDMANTEAFF
TRBD1	TRBV5-8	TRBJ2-5	15	NA	TGTGCCAGCAGCCCAAGGACAGGGCACCAAGAGACCCAGTACTTC	CASSPRTGHQETQYF
NA	TRBV27	TRBJ1-2	14	NA	TGTGCCAGCAGTTTATACGCCGCGAACTATGGCTACACCTTC	CASSLYAANYGYTF
NA	TRBV12-5	TRBJ1-5	12	NA	TGTGCTAGCCGACAGAACAATCAGCCCCAGCATTTT	CASRQNNQPQHF
NA	TRBV20-1	TRBJ2-1	14	once	TGCAGTGCTAGTGGCGGGATTACCCCCAATGAGCAGTTCTTC	CSASGGITPNEQFF
TRBD2	TRBV5-1	TRBJ2-3	16	NA	TGCGCCAGCAGCTTGGAGGTTAGCGGGGGCACAGATACGCAGTATTTT	CASSLEVSGGTDTQYF
TRBD2	TRBV2	TRBJ2-2	15	few	TGTGCCAGCAGGGTGGTCCTAGCGGGAGGAGGGGAGCTGTTTTTT	CASRVVLAGGGELFF
TRBD2	TRBV5-1	TRBJ2-3	15	NA	TGCGCCAGCAGCTTACTAGCGGGAGGTGCGGATACGCAGTATTTT	CASSLLAGGADTQYF
NA	TRBV6-5	TRBJ2-1	15	NA	TGTGCCAGCAGCACCGGGAGACTCCTATACAATGAGCAGTTCTTC	CASSTGRLLYNEQFF
NA	TRBV4-1	TRBJ2-7	15	once	TGCGCCAGCAGCCAAGGGTGGGGGGGGCCGTACGAGCAGTACTTC	CASSQGWGGPYEQYF
NA	TRBV27	TRBJ2-7	16	few	TGTGCCAGCAGTCCCCTTGCTGGAGTTCCCTCCTACGAGCAGTACTTC	CASSPLAGVPSYEQYF
TRBD1	TRBV29-1	TRBJ2-1	14	few	TGCAGCGCAGAAGGAGGGACAGGGATGAATGAGCAGTTCTTC	CSAEGGTGMNEQFF
NA	TRBV4-1	TRBJ1-2	13	few	TGCGCCAGCAGCCAGGGACTACGTTATGGCTACACCTTC	CASSQGLRYGYTF
TRBD1	TRBV3-1/TRBV3-2	TRBJ1-1	14	NA	TGTGCCAGCAGCCAACTGGACAGGGGAACTGAAGCTTTCTTT	CASSQLDRGTEAFF
TRBD1	TRBV11-2	TRBJ2-7	15	once	TGTGCCAGCAGCACGGGACAGGGGGCGGTCAACGAGCAGTACTTC	CASSTGQGAVNEQYF
NA	TRBV7-3	TRBJ2-3	15	NA	TGTGCCAGCAGCCCGAGGGTTACTAGCACAGATACGCAGTATTTT	CASSPRVTSTDTQYF